The 5 T cell receptor beta chains below all came from one sample that was sequenced in a study of blood T cells in healthy people across ages. Combining a sample-barcoded 5' primer with a J-beta primer mix, a second PCR ran for roughly 7 to 12 cycles. MiXCR, run by TCRdb on the 5' RACE reads, gives a single entry per CDR3 protein. The sample contains approximately 670,000 distinct CDR3 sequences, approximately 40% of which appear only once. The sample comprised blood. All receptors come from an elderly man in good health.

This chain links TRBV4-3 with TRBJ2-1; 14 nucleotides agree with TRBD2. The CDR3 is 17 residues long. The V gene end was trimmed by 6 bases and the J gene end by 5 bases; junction bases not matched to a gene: 9. Per germline, CDR1 LGHNA and CDR2 YSLEER. The CDR3 protein is CASSHRLAGGLNNEQFF. The CDR3 coding sequence is TGCGCCAGCAGTCATAGACTAGCGGGGGGGCTTAACAATGAGCAGTTCTTC.

This clonotype appeared a few times. The chain couples TRBV7-2 to TRBJ2-3; D is perhaps TRBD1 (7 bases). Germline lookup yields CDR1 SGHTA and CDR2 FQGNSA. This CDR3 is built from 17 residues. Trimming stripped 1 base from V and 3 bases from J, with 17 bases between. The CDR3 DNA reads TGTGCCAGCAGCTTAGGTGCAGGGGGGTTCGGGACAGATACGCAGTATTTT. Translating it yields CASSLGAGGFGTDTQYF.

The chain couples TRBV4-2 to TRBJ1-5; D is undetermined. Germline CDR1 LGHNA, CDR2 YNFKEQ. V lost 2 bases and J 4 bases, leaving 6 bases between the germline ends. This CDR3 spans 13 amino acids. Written as DNA, the CDR3 is TGTGCCAGCAGCCAAACGGTGAATCAGCCCCAGCATTTT. Translation: CASSQTVNQPQHF.

V is TRBV5-5 and J is TRBJ2-1, with TRBD1 as a possible D gene (6 bases). CDR1 and CDR2 from the germline V gene are SGHKS and YYEKEE (reference sequence). The ends were cut back, 5 bases at V and 12 bases at J, with 18 bases in the middle. This CDR3 spans 13 amino acids. The CDR3 here is CASRHTSGAWQFF. DNA for the CDR3: TGTGCCAGCAGACATACGTCAGGGGCATGGCAGTTCTTC. Looking up the rest from reference TRBV5-5 and TRBJ2-1 gives the full variable domain: DAGVTQSPTHLIKTRGQQVTLRCSPISGHKSVSWYQQVLGQGPQFIFQYYEKEERGRGNFPDRFSARQFPNYSSELNVNALLLGDSALYLCASRHTSGAWQFFGPGTRLTVL.

The rearrangement links TRBV20-1 to TRBJ2-7, with TRBD2 matching over 8 bases. Germline V gene lookup returns CDR1 DFQATT and CDR2 SNEGSKA (reference sequence). The CDR3 is 15 amino acids. Losses at the gene ends were 8 bases for V and 0 bases for J; bases not matched to a gene: 12. The CDR3 protein is CSPGGGDPSSYEQYF. In DNA, the CDR3 is TGCAGTCCCGGGGGGGGCGACCCAAGCTCCTACGAGCAGTACTTC.